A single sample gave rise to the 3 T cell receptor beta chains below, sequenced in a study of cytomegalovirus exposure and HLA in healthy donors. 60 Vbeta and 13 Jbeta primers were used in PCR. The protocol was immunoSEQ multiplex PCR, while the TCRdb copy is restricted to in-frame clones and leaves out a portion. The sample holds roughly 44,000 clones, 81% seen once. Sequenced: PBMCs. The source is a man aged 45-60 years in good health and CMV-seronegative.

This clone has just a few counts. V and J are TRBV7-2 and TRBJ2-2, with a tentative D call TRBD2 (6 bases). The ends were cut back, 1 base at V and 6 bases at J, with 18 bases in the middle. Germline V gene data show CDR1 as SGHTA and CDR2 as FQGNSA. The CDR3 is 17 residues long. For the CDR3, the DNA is TGTGCCAGCAGCTTAGTCGGGGGAACGGGTAACCCCGGGGAGCTGTTTTTT. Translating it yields CASSLVGGTGNPGELFF.

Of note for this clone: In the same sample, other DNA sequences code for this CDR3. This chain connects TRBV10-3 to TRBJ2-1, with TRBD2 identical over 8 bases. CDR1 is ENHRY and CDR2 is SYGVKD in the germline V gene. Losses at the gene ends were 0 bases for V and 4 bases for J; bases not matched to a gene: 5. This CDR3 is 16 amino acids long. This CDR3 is CAISESGAGGYNEQFF. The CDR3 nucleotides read TGTGCCATCAGTGAGTCAGGTGCGGGAGGTTACAATGAGCAGTTCTTC.

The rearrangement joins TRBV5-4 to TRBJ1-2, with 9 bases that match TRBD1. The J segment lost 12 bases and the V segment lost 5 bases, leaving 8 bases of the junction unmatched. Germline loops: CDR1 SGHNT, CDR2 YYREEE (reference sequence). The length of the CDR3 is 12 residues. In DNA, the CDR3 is TGTGCCAGCAGTTATACAGGGGGCGGGGACACCTTC. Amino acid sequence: CASSYTGGGDTF.